The 2 T cell receptor beta chains listed next were all sequenced from one sample in a study of early T cells in non-severe SARS-CoV-2 infection. From the 5' RACE reads, TCRdb called clonotypes with MiXCR, one entry per CDR3 protein. Of 120,000 or so distinct CDR3 sequences in the sample, over 10% were seen once. Source: whole blood, taken at baseline. These receptor sequences come from an adult who was a healthcare worker with PCR-confirmed SARS-CoV-2 infection or an uninfected control (not recorded which).

This clonotype was seen repeatedly, ten times or more. The CDR3 DNA sequence: TGTGCCAGCACCCAAGGACTAGCGGCCAAAAACATTCAGTACTTC. It translates to CASTQGLAAKNIQYF. This sequence joins TRBV2 and TRBJ2-4; 9 bases match TRBD2. The germline V gene has CDR1 SNHLY and CDR2 FYNNEI. Trimming took 7 bases from V and 1 from J; bases not matched to a gene: 5. The CDR3 has 15 amino acids.

This clonotype showed up many times. The chain combines TRBV2 with TRBJ2-3; D is unclear. The ends were cut back, 4 bases at V and 5 bases at J, with 13 bases in the middle. The germline gives CDR1 SNHLY, CDR2 FYNNEI. This CDR3 is built from 14 residues. DNA for the CDR3: TGTGCCAGCAGTGCGAATAGCTATGGAGATACGCAGTATTTT. Amino acids: CASSANSYGDTQYF.